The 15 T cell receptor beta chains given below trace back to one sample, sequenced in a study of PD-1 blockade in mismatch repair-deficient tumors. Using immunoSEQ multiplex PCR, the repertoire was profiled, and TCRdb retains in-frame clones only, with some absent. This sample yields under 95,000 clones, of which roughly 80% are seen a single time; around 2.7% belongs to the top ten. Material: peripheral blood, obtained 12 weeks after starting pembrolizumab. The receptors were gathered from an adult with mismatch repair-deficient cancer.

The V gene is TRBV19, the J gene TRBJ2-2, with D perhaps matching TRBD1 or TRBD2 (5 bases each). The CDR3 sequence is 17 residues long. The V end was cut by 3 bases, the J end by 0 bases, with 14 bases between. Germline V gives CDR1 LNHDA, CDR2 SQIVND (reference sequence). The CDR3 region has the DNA TGTGCCAGTAGTATTGGATCGGGGCAGACGAACACCGGGGAGCTGTTTTTT. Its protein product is CASSIGSGQTNTGELFF.

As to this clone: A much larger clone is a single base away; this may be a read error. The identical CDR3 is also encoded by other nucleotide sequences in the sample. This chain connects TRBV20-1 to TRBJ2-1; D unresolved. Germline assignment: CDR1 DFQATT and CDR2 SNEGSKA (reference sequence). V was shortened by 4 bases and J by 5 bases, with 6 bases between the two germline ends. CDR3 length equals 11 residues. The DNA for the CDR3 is TGCAGTGCTACAAAAAACAATGAGCAGTTCTTC. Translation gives CSATKNNEQFF.

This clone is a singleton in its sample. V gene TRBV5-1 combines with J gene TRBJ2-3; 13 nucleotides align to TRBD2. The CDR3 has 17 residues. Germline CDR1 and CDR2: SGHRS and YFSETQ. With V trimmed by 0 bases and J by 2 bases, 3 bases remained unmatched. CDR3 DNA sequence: TGCGCCAGCAGCTTGGAGGGACTAGCGGGATACACAGATACGCAGTATTTT. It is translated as CASSLEGLAGYTDTQYF.

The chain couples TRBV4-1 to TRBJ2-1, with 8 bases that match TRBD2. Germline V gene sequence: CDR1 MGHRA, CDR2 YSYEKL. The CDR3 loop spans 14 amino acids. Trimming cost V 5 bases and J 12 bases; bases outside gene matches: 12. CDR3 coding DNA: TGCGCCAGCAGCGCAAGAACGGGAGGGATCCGGCAGTTCTTC. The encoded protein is CASSARTGGIRQFF.

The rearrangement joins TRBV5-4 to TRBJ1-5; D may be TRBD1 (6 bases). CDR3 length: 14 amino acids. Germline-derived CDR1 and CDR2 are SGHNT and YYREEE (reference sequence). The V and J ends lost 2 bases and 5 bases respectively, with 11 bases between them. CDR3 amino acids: CASSFGAGDQPQHF. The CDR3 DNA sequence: TGTGCCAGCAGCTTCGGCGCAGGGGATCAGCCCCAGCATTTT.

CDR3 sequence (DNA): TGTGCCAGCAGCTTAGCTGCGGGAGGAGGATACGAGCAGTACTTC. This codes for CASSLAAGGGYEQYF. The rearrangement joins TRBV7-9 to TRBJ2-7; 8 nucleotides agree with TRBD2. J gave up 4 bases and V 0 bases, and 5 bases lay outside the gene matches. Germline CDR1 reads SEHNR; CDR2 reads FQNEAQ (reference sequence). The CDR3 is made up of 15 amino acids.

The CDR3 nucleotides read TGTGCCAGTAGTCTCCGGTCAGGGGGTAGCGGCTACACCTTC. It is translated as CASSLRSGGSGYTF. The chain links TRBV19 to TRBJ1-2; 7 nucleotides match TRBD1. This CDR3 region has 14 residues. The junction had 11 bases not matched to a gene; V was cut back by 5 bases and J by 8 bases. Germline CDR1 and CDR2: LNHDA and SQIVND (reference sequence).

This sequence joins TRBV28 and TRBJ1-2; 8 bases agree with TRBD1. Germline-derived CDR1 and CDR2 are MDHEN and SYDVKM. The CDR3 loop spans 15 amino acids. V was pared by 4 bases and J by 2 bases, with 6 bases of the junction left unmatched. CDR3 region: CASSSGTGHNYGYTF. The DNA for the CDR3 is TGTGCCAGCAGTTCCGGGACAGGACACAACTATGGCTACACCTTC.

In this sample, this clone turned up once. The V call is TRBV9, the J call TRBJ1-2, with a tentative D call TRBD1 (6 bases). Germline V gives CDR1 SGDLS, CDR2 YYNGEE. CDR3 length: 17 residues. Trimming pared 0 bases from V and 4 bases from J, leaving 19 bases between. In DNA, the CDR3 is TGTGCCAGCAGCGTAGGATTCCTAGGGGGGGGCAGCTATGGCTACACCTTC. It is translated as CASSVGFLGGGSYGYTF.

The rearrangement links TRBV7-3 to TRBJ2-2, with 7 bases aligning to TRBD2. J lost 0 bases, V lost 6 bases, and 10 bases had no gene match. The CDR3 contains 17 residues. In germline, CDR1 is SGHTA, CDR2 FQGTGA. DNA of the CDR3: TGTGCCAGCAGTCCTACGACTAGCCTTTCGAACACCGGGGAGCTGTTTTTT. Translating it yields CASSPTTSLSNTGELFF.

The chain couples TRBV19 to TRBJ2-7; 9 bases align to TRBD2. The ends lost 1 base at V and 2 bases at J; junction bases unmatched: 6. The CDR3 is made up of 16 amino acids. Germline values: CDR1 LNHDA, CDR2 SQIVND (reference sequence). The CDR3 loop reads CASSIAAGGQTYEQYF. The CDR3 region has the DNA TGTGCCAGTAGTATAGCAGCGGGAGGCCAAACCTACGAGCAGTACTTC.

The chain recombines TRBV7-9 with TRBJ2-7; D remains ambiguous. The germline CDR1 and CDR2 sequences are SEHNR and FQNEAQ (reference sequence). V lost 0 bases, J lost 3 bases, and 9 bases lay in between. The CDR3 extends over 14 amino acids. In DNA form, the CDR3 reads TGTGCCAGCAGCTTAGCTAGAAATATCTACGAGCAGTACTTC. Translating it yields CASSLARNIYEQYF.

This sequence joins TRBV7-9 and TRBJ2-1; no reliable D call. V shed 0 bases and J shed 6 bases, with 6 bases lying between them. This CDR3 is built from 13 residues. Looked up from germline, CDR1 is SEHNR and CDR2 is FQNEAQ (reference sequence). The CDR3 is CASSLAAGNEQFF. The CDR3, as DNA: TGTGCCAGCAGCTTAGCGGCTGGCAATGAGCAGTTCTTC. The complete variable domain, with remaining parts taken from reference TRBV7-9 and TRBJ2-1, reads DTGVSQNPRHKITKRGQNVTFRCDPISEHNRLYWYRQTLGQGPEFLTYFQNEAQLEKSRLLSDRFSAERPKGSFSTLEIQRTEQGDSAMYLCASSLAAGNEQFFGPGTRLTVL.

CDR3 region: CASSPQENTEAFF. CDR3 bases: TGTGCCAGCTCACCCCAAGAAAACACTGAAGCTTTCTTT. The chain links TRBV18 to TRBJ1-1; D is unclear. The CDR3 is made up of 13 amino acids. Trimming took off 3 bases at V and 2 bases at J, with 7 bases between the two ends. Per germline, CDR1 KGHSH and CDR2 LQKENI.

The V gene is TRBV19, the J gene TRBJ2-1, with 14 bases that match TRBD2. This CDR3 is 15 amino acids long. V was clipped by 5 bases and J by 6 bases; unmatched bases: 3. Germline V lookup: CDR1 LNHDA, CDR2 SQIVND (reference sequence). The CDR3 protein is CASSLGTSGSNEQFF. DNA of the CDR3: TGTGCCAGTAGTCTCGGGACTAGCGGGAGCAATGAGCAGTTCTTC. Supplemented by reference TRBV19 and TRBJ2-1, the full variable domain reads DGGITQSPKYLFRKEGQNVTLSCEQNLNHDAMYWYRQDPGQGLRLIYYSQIVNDFQKGDIAEGYSVSREKKESFPLTVTSAQKNPTAFYLCASSLGTSGSNEQFFGPGTRLTVL.